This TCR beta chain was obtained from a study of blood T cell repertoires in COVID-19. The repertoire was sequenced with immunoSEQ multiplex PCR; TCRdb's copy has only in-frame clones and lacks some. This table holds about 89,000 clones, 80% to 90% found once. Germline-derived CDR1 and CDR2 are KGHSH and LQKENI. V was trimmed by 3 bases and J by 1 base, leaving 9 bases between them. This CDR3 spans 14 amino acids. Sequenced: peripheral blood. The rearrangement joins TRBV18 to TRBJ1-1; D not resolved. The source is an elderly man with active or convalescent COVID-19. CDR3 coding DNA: TGTGCCAGCTCACCGGCCCGGGAGAACACTGAAGCTTTCTTT. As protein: CASSPARENTEAFF.